Listed below are T cell receptor beta chains from one sample, sequenced in a study of Ad26.COV2.S vaccination and SARS-CoV-2 variants. The method was immunoSEQ multiplex PCR; TCRdb's version includes in-frame clones alone and lacks a portion of them. The sample contains hundreds of thousands of clones, approximately 90% of which appear only once. The material was peripheral blood, obtained after recovery from COVID-19. The source is a human donor who had recovered from COVID-19. Both conserved end residues are part of each CDR3. A D gene is named only where the DNA matches it firmly. Size values are once, few and many counts, or a class for expanded clones, and some rows have none.

.	TRBD2	TRBV9	TRBJ2-7	CASSSSSVAGKNAYEQYF	TGTGCCAGCAGCTCCTCTTCGGTAGCGGGAAAGAACGCCTACGAGCAGTACTTC
.	.	TRBV7-3	TRBJ2-2	CASSPRATGELFF	TGTGCCAGCAGCCCAAGGGCCACCGGGGAGCTGTTTTTT
once	TRBD1	TRBV2	TRBJ1-1	CASSVTGGMNTEAFF	TGTGCCAGCAGTGTGACAGGGGGCATGAACACTGAAGCTTTCTTT
once	TRBD1	TRBV2	TRBJ1-2	CASSDFRDRVGYTF	TGTGCCAGCAGTGACTTTAGGGACAGGGTTGGCTACACCTTC
.	.	TRBV7-3	TRBJ2-5	CASSLTSLSRTTQYF	TGTGCCAGCAGCTTAACTTCACTCTCGAGGACGACCCAGTACTTC
once	TRBD1	TRBV4-1	TRBJ1-1	CASSAKGGTSTEAFF	TGCGCCAGCAGTGCTAAAGGGGGCACGTCCACTGAAGCTTTCTTT
.	.	TRBV11-1	TRBJ2-7	CASSLLEGSYEQYF	TGTGCCAGCAGCTTACTAGAAGGATCCTACGAGCAGTACTTC
.	.	TRBV5-1	TRBJ1-5	CASSFGGDGNQPQHF	TGCGCCAGCAGCTTCGGAGGGGACGGCAATCAGCCCCAGCATTTT
.	.	TRBV7-7	TRBJ2-5	CASSKTAETQYF	TGTGCTAGCAGCAAAACGGCAGAGACCCAGTACTTC
.	.	TRBV7-9	TRBJ1-1	CASSPSETANTEAFF	TGTGCCAGCTCCCCTTCCGAGACAGCGAACACTGAAGCTTTCTTT
.	.	TRBV6-5	TRBJ1-1	CASSYSVTANTEAFF	TGTGCCAGCAGTTACTCGGTAACAGCGAACACTGAAGCTTTCTTT
.	TRBD2	TRBV3-1/TRBV3-2	TRBJ2-3	CASSFRTSGGAAQYF	TGTGCCAGCAGCTTCCGGACTAGCGGGGGGGCGGCGCAGTATTTT
.	TRBD1	TRBV14	TRBJ1-2	CASSHGTVYGYTF	TGTGCCAGCAGCCATGGGACAGTTTATGGCTACACCTTC
.	TRBD2	TRBV2	TRBJ2-2	CAFPLRLAKNTGELFF	TGTGCTTTCCCCCTGCGACTAGCGAAGAACACCGGGGAGCTGTTTTTT
.	.	TRBV15	TRBJ1-3	CATSRDLSSGNTIYF	TGTGCCACCAGCAGAGATCTGAGCTCTGGAAACACCATATATTTT
.	.	TRBV5-6	TRBJ2-5	CASSLASVTKVVYQETQYF	TGTGCCAGCAGCTTGGCCTCCGTAACTAAAGTTGTGTACCAAGAGACCCAGTACTTC
.	.	TRBV2	TRBJ2-4	CASSEARGIQYF	TGTGCCAGCAGTGAAGCGAGGGGGATTCAGTACTTC
.	TRBD2	TRBV6-5	TRBJ2-4	CASSRTSGAKNIQYF	TGTGCCAGCAGCCGTACTAGCGGAGCCAAAAACATTCAGTACTTC
.	.	TRBV2	TRBJ1-1	CASSVMASNTEAFF	TGTGCCAGCAGTGTGATGGCCTCGAACACTGAAGCTTTCTTT
few	.	TRBV7-6	TRBJ1-4	CASSLGTAQGNEKLFF	TGTGCCAGCAGCTTAGGAACGGCTCAGGGTAATGAAAAACTGTTTTTT
.	.	TRBV7-9	TRBJ2-1	CASSISGPYNEQFF	TGTGCCAGCAGTATCAGCGGGCCTTACAATGAGCAGTTCTTC
.	.	TRBV9	TRBJ1-6	CASSQGTANNSPLHF	TGTGCCAGCAGCCAAGGGACCGCGAATAATTCACCCCTCCACTTT